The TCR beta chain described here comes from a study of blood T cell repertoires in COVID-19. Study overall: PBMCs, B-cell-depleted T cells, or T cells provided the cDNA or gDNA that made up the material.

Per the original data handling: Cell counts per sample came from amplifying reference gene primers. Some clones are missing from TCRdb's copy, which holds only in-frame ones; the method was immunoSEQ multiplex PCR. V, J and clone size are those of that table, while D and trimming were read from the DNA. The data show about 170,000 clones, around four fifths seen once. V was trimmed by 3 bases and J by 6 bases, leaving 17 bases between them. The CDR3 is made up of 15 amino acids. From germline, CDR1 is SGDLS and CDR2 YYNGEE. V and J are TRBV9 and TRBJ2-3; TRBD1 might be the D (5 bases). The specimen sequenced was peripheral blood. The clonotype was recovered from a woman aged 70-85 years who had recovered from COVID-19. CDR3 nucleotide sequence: TGTGCCAGCAGCGGTCGGCCTCGCAGGGTGGATACGCAGTATTTT. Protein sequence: CASSGRPRRVDTQYF.